These 19 T cell receptor beta chains came from one sample sequenced in a study of vaccination effects on CD4 cells after COVID-19. Sequenced by immunoSEQ multiplex PCR; TCRdb stores in-frame clones only, minus some. The repertoire includes tens of thousands of clones, 70% of them detected once, and about 23% sits in the top ten. ViraFEST assay sequencing came after antigen-specific CD4+ T cells were expanded with viral peptide pools. CD4+ T cells were isolated after less than 13 days of culture. Nucleocapsid antibodies stayed negative before and after vaccination, showing no earlier SARS-CoV-2 infection. These receptors have no known antigen. The input for sequencing was CD4+ T cells from PBMCs cultured with SARS-CoV-2 spike peptides, taken before COVID-19 vaccination. The receptors derive from a human donor who received a COVID-19 vaccine.

In its sample, this clone was seen once. The chain recombines TRBV28 with TRBJ1-2, with 8 positions matching TRBD1. V shed 7 bases and J 3 bases; nucleotides not matched to a gene: 10. The germline CDR1 and CDR2 sequences are MDHEN and SYDVKM. The CDR3 has 15 amino acids. CDR3 coding DNA: TGTGCCAGCACTTTCCCTGGACAGGGTTACTATGGCTACACCTTC. Translation: CASTFPGQGYYGYTF.

The rearrangement uses TRBV19 and TRBJ1-1; D may be TRBD1 (6 bases). The length of the CDR3 is 13 residues. CDR1 is LNHDA, CDR2 SQIVND, per germline (reference sequence). The V end lost 11 bases, the J end lost 9 bases, and 22 bases lay between the germline ends. The CDR3 protein is CAAQGGATPQAFF. CDR3 coding DNA: TGTGCCGCTCAAGGGGGGGCCACTCCCCAAGCTTTCTTT.

The J gene is TRBJ2-1, the V gene TRBV10-3, with TRBD2 identical over 16 bases. The V segment lost 6 bases and the J segment 7 bases; nucleotides outside the gene matches: 9. The CDR3 loop spans 17 amino acids. Germline V gene lookup returns CDR1 ENHRY and CDR2 SYGVKD. CDR3 amino acids: CAIRGTSGRVPRNEQFF. In DNA, the CDR3 is TGTGCCATCAGGGGGACTAGCGGGAGGGTTCCTAGGAATGAGCAGTTCTTC.

The rearrangement uses TRBV19 and TRBJ2-1, with 7 bases matching TRBD2. CDR3 length: 16 residues. Germline values: CDR1 LNHDA, CDR2 SQIVND (reference sequence). The trim removed 6 bases at V and 3 bases at J, leaving 11 bases unmatched. The CDR3 DNA reads TGTGCCAGTAGGCACCGGGGGGATCGAAACTACAATGAGCAGTTCTTC. Translating gives CASRHRGDRNYNEQFF.

This clone has only a few counts. V gene TRBV7-9 combines with J gene TRBJ1-1, with D perhaps TRBD1 (5 bases). The germline gives CDR1 SEHNR, CDR2 FQNEAQ (reference sequence). Trimming pared 4 bases from V and 0 bases from J, leaving 12 bases between. This CDR3 is built from 15 residues. CDR3 sequence reads: CASSSGGGMNTEAFF. CDR3 in DNA: TGTGCCAGCAGCTCGGGGGGAGGTATGAACACTGAAGCTTTCTTT.

This clone has only a few counts. The V gene is TRBV7-6, the J gene TRBJ1-1; 7 bases line up with TRBD1. Per germline, CDR1 SGHVS and CDR2 FNYEAQ. With 2 bases clipped from V and 4 bases from J, the junction kept 7 bases outside the gene matches. The CDR3 totals 15 residues. This CDR3 reads CASSLSQGVSTEAFF. The CDR3 region has the DNA TGTGCCAGCAGCTTAAGTCAGGGGGTAAGCACTGAAGCTTTCTTT.

This chain joins TRBV6-5 and TRBJ2-1, with 8 bases lining up with TRBD2. This CDR3 is built from 15 residues. Trimming cost V 0 bases and J 4 bases; bases outside gene matches: 2. The germline CDR1 and CDR2 sequences are MNHEY and SVGAGI. The CDR3 here is CASSYSRGGYNEQFF. CDR3 DNA: TGTGCCAGCAGTTACTCACGGGGGGGATACAATGAGCAGTTCTTC.

This rearrangement joins TRBV7-9 to TRBJ2-2; D is unclear. In germline, CDR1 is SEHNR, CDR2 FQNEAQ (reference sequence). This CDR3 spans 13 amino acids. V was trimmed by 1 base and J by 5 bases, leaving 5 bases between them. The DNA for the CDR3 is TGTGCCAGCAGCTTAGGCTGGACCGGGGAGCTGTTTTTT. It yields the protein CASSLGWTGELFF.

This chain connects TRBV27 to TRBJ2-7; D remains ambiguous. CDR3 length equals 14 residues. Trimming cost V 3 bases and J 1 base, with 10 bases left between them. CDR1 is MNHEY and CDR2 is SMNVEV in the germline V gene (reference sequence). This CDR3 is CASSLGVRSYEQYF. DNA of the CDR3: TGTGCCAGCAGTTTGGGCGTCCGTTCCTACGAGCAGTACTTC.

The chain combines TRBV5-4 with TRBJ1-1; D is unresolved. In germline, CDR1 is SGHNT, CDR2 YYREEE (reference sequence). The CDR3 runs 14 residues. Between the trimmed V and J ends, which lost 5 bases and 2 bases, there was a span of 13 bases. CDR3 amino acids: CASRVETGNTEAFF. CDR3 coding DNA: TGTGCCAGCAGGGTAGAGACGGGAAACACTGAAGCTTTCTTT.

J is TRBJ2-2 and V is TRBV20-1; D ambiguous. The length of the CDR3 is 11 residues. The germline V gene has CDR1 DFQATT and CDR2 SNEGSKA (reference sequence). V lost 5 bases, J lost 12 bases, and 13 bases lay in between. CDR3 coding DNA: TGCAGTGCTCGAACCCCGAGGCAGCTGTTTTTT. It codes for CSARTPRQLFF.

This clone was found once. The chain joins TRBV28 to TRBJ1-3; the match to TRBD1 covers 8 bases. After removal of 1 base from V and 5 bases from J, the junction contained 7 bases not matched to a gene. CDR3 length: 16 residues. The germline gives CDR1 MDHEN, CDR2 SYDVKM. The CDR3: CASSLLQSGGRNTIYF. DNA for the CDR3: TGTGCCAGCAGTTTATTACAGTCAGGGGGCAGAAACACCATATATTTT.

The V and J genes are TRBV6-5 and TRBJ1-5; tentative D call: TRBD1 (5 bases). This CDR3 is 13 amino acids long. Germline CDR1 and CDR2: MNHEY and SVGAGI. V lost 6 bases and J 2 bases, leaving 8 bases between the germline ends. The CDR3 DNA follows: TGTGCCAGCAGGCCGGGGCGCAATCAGCCCCAGCATTTT. Its protein product is CASRPGRNQPQHF.

This chain links TRBV10-3 with TRBJ1-2; a weak D match, TRBD1 (5 bases). CDR1 and CDR2 from the germline V gene are ENHRY and SYGVKD. The CDR3 is 14 residues long. V lost 6 bases and J lost 8, with 19 bases in between. The CDR3 nucleotides read TGTGCCATCAGCCCATTGACAGAGGTTGGGGGCTACACCTTC. Its translation: CAISPLTEVGGYTF.

The chain recombines TRBV30 with TRBJ2-1; the D gene is possibly TRBD2 (6 bases). This CDR3 contains 13 residues. The germline V and J ends were trimmed by 0 bases and 8 bases, with 11 bases remaining between them. CDR1 is GTSNPN, CDR2 SVGIG, per germline (reference sequence). The CDR3 loop is CAWSVLAPYEQFF. The CDR3 coding sequence is TGTGCCTGGAGTGTACTAGCTCCATATGAGCAGTTCTTC.

The rearrangement uses TRBV7-9 and TRBJ2-1; the D gene is possibly TRBD1 (6 bases). The V end lost 5 bases, the J end lost 7 bases, and 12 bases lay between the germline ends. Germline CDR1 SEHNR, CDR2 FQNEAQ (reference sequence). The CDR3 sequence is 13 residues long. CDR3 sequence: CASSPGVRNEQFF. In nucleotides, the CDR3 is TGTGCCAGCAGCCCAGGGGTCCGGAATGAGCAGTTCTTC.

The chain recombines TRBV5-8 with TRBJ1-2; TRBD1 agrees at 7 bases. In germline, CDR1 is SGHTS, CDR2 YDEGEE. Trimming at V came to 0 bases and at J to 4 bases, leaving 6 bases not matched to a gene. This CDR3 contains 15 residues. The CDR3 protein is CASSLVPGGSYGYTF. The CDR3 nucleotides are TGTGCCAGCAGCTTGGTCCCAGGGGGGTCCTATGGCTACACCTTC.

This clone was counted only a few times. The chain recombines TRBV7-9 with TRBJ1-2; no reliable D call. Germline CDR1 reads SEHNR; CDR2 reads FQNEAQ (reference sequence). This CDR3 has 15 residues. V was pared by 5 bases and J by 4 bases, with 17 bases between. CDR3 sequence reads: CASSHFRRFSYGYTF. CDR3 sequence (DNA): TGTGCCAGCAGCCACTTTCGCAGGTTCAGCTATGGCTACACCTTC.

This chain links TRBV15 with TRBJ2-2; 10 bases map to TRBD2. This CDR3 region has 17 residues. Germline V gives CDR1 LNHNV, CDR2 YYDKDF (reference sequence). V lost 1 base, J lost 4 bases, and 6 bases stayed unmatched. The chain's CDR3 is CATSRASSGRSTGELFF. CDR3 in DNA: TGTGCCACCAGCAGAGCGTCTAGCGGGAGATCCACCGGGGAGCTGTTTTTT.